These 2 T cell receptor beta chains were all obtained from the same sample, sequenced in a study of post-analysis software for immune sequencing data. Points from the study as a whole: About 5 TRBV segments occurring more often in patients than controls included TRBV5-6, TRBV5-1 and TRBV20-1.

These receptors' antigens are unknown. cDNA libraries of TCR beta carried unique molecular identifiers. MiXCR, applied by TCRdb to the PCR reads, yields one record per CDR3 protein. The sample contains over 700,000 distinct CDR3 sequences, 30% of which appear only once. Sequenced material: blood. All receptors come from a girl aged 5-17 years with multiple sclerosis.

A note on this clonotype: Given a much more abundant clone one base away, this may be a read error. The CDR3 protein is CAIRGSGRLPDEQFF. CDR3 nucleotides: TGTGCCATCAGGGGTAGCGGGAGACTGCCCGATGAGCAGTTCTTC. This chain joins TRBV10-3 and TRBJ2-1, with 9 bases aligning to TRBD2. Per the germline V gene, CDR1 is ENHRY and CDR2 is SYGVKD. The CDR3 spans 15 residues. V was clipped by 6 bases and J by 8 bases; unmatched bases: 11.

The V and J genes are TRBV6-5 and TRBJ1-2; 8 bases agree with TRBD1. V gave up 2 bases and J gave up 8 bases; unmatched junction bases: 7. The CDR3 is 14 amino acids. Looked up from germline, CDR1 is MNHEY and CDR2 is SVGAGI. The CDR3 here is CASSYLAGGWGYTF. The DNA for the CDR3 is TGTGCCAGCAGTTACCTGGCAGGGGGCTGGGGCTACACCTTC.